This TCR beta chain was retrieved from a study of blood T cell repertoires in COVID-19. Study in general: T cells, B-cell-depleted T cells, or PBMCs supplied cDNA or gDNA.

Original processing methods: Reference gene primer amplification gave nucleated cell count estimates. The data were produced by immunoSEQ multiplex PCR, yet TCRdb's version contains in-frame clones alone and is incomplete. The D gene and trimming were derived from the DNA, and the V and J assignments and clone size from that table. The sample shows 280,000 or so clones, approximately 83% of them seen only once. The CDR3 covers 13 residues. Germline V gene data show CDR1 as MNHEY and CDR2 as SMNVEV (reference sequence). V shed 4 bases, J shed 9 bases, and the junction held 6 bases outside the gene matches.

The chain joins TRBV27 to TRBJ2-1, with 7 positions matching TRBD2. This clonotype was sampled from a woman between 25 and 40 years old who had recovered from COVID-19. What was sequenced was peripheral blood. The CDR3 nucleotides are TGTGCCAGCAGTTACCGTGGGAGGGGTGAGCAGTTCTTC. Translated, it gives CASSYRGRGEQFF.